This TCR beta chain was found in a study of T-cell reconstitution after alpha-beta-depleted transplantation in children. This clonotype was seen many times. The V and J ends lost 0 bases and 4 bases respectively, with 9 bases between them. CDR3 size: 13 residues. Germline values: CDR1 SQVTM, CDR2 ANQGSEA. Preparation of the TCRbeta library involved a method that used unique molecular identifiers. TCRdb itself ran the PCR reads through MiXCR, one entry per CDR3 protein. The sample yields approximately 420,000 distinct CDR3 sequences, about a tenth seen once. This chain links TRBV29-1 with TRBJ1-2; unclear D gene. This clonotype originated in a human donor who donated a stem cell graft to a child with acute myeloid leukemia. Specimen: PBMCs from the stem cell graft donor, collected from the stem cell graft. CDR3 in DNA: TGCAGCGTTGAAGACCCCGAGACCTATGGCTACACCTTC. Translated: CSVEDPETYGYTF.